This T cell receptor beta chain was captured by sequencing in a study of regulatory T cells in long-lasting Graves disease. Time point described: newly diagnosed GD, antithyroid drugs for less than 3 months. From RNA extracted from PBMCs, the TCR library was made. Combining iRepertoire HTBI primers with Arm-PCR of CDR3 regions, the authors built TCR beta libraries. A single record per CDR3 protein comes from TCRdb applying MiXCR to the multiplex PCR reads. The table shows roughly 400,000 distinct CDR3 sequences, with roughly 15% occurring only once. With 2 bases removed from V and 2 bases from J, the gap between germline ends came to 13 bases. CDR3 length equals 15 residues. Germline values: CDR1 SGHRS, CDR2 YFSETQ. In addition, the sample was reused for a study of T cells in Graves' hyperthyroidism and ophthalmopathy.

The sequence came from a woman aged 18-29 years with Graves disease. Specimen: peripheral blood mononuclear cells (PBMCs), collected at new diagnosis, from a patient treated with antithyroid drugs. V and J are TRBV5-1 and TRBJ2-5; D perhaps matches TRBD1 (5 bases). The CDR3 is CASSLSGIDQETQYF. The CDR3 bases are TGCGCCAGCAGCTTATCAGGGATCGATCAAGAGACCCAGTACTTC.